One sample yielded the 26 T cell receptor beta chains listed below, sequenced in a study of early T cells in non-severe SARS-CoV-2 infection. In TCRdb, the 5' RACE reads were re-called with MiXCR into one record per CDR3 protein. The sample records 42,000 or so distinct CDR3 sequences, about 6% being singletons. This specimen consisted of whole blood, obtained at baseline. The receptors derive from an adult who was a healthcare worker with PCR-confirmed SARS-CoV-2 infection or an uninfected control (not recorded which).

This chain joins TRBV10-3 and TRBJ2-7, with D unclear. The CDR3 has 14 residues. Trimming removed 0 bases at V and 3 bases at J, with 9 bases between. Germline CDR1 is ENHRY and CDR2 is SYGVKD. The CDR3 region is CAISESNVYYEQYF. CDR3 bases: TGTGCCATCAGTGAGTCTAATGTCTACTACGAGCAGTACTTC.

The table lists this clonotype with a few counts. CDR3 residues: CSVEVPPTTDTQYF. CDR3 sequence (DNA): TGCAGCGTTGAAGTTCCCCCCACTACAGATACGCAGTATTTT. The chain is built from TRBV29-1 and TRBJ2-3, with D unresolved. Germline V gene data show CDR1 as SQVTM and CDR2 as ANQGSEA. CDR3 size: 14 residues. Trimming pared 1 base from V and 3 bases from J, leaving 11 bases between.

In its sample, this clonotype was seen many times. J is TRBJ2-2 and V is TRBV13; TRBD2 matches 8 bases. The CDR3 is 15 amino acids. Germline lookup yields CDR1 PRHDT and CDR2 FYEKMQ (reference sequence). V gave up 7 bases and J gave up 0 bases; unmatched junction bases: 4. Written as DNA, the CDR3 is TGTGCCAGCACCACAGCGGGGGCGAACACCGGGGAGCTGTTTTTT. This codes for CASTTAGANTGELFF.

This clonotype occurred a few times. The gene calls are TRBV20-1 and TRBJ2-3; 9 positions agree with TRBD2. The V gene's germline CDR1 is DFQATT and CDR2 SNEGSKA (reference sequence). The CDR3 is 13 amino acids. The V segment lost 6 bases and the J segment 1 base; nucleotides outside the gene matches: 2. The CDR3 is CSASGGRTDTQYF. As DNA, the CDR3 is TGCAGTGCCAGCGGGGGGCGCACAGATACGCAGTATTTT.

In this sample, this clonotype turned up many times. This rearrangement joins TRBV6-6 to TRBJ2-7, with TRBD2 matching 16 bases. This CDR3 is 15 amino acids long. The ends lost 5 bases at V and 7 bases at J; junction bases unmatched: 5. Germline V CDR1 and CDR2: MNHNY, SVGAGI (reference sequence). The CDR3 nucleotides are TGTGCCAGCAGTAAAGGGACTAGCGGGGGGGGAGAGCAGTACTTC. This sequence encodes CASSKGTSGGGEQYF.

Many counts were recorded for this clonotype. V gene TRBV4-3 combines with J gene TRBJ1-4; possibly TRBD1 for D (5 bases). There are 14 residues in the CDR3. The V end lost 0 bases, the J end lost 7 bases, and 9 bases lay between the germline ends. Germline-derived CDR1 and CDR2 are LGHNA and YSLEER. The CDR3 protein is CASSQDRDREKLFF. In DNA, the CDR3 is TGCGCCAGCAGCCAAGACAGGGACCGTGAAAAACTGTTTTTT.

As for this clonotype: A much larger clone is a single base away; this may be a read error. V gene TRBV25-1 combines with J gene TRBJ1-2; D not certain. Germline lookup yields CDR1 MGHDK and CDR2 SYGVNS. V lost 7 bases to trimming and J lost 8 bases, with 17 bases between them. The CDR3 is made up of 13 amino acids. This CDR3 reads CASTSYEGGGYTF. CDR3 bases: TGTGCCAGCACCTCCTACGAGGGAGGAGGCTACACCTTC.

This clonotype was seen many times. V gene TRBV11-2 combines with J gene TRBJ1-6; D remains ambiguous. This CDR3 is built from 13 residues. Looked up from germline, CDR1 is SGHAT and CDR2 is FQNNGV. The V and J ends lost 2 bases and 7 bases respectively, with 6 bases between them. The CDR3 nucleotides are TGTGCCAGCAGCTTATCGCAGAATTCACCCCTCCACTTT. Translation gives CASSLSQNSPLHF.

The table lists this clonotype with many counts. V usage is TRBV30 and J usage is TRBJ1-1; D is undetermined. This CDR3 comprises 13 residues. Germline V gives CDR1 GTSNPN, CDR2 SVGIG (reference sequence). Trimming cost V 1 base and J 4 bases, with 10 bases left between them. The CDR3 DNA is TGTGCCTGGAGTGGCGGCGTCCTCACTGAAGCTTTCTTT. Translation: CAWSGGVLTEAFF. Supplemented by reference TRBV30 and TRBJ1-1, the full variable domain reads SQTIHQWPATLVQPVGSPLSLECTVEGTSNPNLYWYRQAAGRGLQLLFYSVGIGQISSEVPQNLSASRPQDRQFILSSKKLLLSDSGFYLCAWSGGVLTEAFFGQGTRLTVV.

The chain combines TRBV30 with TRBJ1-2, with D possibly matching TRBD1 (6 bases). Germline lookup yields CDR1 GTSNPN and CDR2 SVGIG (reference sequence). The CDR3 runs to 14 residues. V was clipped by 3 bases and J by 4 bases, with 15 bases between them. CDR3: CAWRGAGESYGYTF. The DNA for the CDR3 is TGTGCCTGGAGAGGAGCAGGGGAGTCCTATGGCTACACCTTC.

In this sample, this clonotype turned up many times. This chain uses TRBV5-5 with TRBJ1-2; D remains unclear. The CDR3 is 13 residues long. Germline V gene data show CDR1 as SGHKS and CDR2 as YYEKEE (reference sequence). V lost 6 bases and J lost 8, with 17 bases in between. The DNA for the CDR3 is TGTGCCAGCACCCTGAACAAGGGTGAGGGCTACACCTTC. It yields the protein CASTLNKGEGYTF. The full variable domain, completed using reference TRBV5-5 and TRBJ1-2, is DAGVTQSPTHLIKTRGQQVTLRCSPISGHKSVSWYQQVLGQGPQFIFQYYEKEERGRGNFPDRFSARQFPNYSSELNVNALLLGDSALYLCASTLNKGEGYTFGSGTRLTVV.

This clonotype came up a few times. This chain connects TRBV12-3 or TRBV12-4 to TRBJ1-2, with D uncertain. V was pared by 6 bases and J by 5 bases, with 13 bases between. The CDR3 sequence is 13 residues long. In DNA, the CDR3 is TGTGCCAGCAGCCTCGGGCTAACTTATGGCTACACCTTC. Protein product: CASSLGLTYGYTF.

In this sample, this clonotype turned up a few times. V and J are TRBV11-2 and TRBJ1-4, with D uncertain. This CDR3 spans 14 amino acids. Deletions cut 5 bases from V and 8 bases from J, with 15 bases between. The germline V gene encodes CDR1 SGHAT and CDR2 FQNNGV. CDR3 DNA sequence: TGTGCCAGCAGCCCGCTGGGGTTTCAGGAAAAACTGTTTTTT. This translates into CASSPLGFQEKLFF.

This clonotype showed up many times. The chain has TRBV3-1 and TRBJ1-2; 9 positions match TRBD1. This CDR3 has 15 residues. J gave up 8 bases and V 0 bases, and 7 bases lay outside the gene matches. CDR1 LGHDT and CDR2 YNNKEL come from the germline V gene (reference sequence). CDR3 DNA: TGTGCCAGCAGCCAAGAAGGGGGACAGGGTAACGGCTACACCTTC. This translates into CASSQEGGQGNGYTF.

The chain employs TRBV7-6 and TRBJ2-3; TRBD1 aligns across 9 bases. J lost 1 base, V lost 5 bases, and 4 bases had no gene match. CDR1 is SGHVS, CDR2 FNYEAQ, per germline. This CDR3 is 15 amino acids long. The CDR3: CASSLGTGRTDTQYF. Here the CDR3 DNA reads TGTGCCAGCAGCCTTGGGACAGGGCGCACAGATACGCAGTATTTT.

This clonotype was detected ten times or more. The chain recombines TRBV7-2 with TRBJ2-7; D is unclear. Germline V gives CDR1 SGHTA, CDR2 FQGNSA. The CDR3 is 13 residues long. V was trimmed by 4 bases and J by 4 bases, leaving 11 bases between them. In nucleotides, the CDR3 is TGTGCCAGCAGCTCCAGTCCCGGTTACGAGCAGTACTTC. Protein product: CASSSSPGYEQYF.

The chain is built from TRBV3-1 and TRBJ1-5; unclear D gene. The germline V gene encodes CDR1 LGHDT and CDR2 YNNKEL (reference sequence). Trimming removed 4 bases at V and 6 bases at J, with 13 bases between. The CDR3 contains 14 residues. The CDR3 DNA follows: TGTGCCAGCAGCCCCACCTGGACGGGTCAGCCCCAGCATTTT. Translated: CASSPTWTGQPQHF. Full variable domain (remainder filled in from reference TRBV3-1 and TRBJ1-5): DTAVSQTPKYLVTQMGNDKSIKCEQNLGHDTMYWYKQDSKKFLKIMFSYNNKELIINETVPNRFSPKSPDKAHLNLHINSLELGDSAVYFCASSPTWTGQPQHFGDGTRLSIL.

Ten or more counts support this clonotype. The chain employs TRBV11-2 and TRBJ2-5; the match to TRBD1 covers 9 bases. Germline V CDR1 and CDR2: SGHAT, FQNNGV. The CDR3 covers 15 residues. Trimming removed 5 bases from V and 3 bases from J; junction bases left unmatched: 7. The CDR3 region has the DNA TGTGCCAGCAGCGGACAGGGGAGGGAGGAAGAGACCCAGTACTTC. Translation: CASSGQGREEETQYF.

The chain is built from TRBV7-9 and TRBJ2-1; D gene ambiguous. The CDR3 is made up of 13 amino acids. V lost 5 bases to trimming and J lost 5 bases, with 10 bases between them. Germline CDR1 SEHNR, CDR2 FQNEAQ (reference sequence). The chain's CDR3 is CASSPVADNEQFF. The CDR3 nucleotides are TGTGCCAGCAGCCCAGTGGCAGACAATGAGCAGTTCTTC.

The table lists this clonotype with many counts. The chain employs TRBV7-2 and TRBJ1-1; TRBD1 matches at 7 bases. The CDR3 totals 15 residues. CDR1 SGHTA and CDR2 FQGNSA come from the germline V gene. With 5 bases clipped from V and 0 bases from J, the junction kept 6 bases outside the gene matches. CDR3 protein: CASSRRQGLNTEAFF. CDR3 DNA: TGTGCCAGCAGCCGTCGACAGGGTTTGAACACTGAAGCTTTCTTT.

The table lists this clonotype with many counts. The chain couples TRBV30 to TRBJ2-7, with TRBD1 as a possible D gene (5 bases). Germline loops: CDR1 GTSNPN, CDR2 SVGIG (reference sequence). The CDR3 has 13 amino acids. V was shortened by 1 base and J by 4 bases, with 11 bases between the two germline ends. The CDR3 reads CAWSAGAEYEQYF. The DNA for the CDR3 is TGTGCCTGGAGTGCTGGGGCAGAGTACGAGCAGTACTTC.

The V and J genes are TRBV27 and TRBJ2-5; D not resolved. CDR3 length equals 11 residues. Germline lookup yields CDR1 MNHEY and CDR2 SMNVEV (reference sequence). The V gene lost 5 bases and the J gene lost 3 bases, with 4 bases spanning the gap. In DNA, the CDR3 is TGTGCCAGCAGTACCAAAGAGACCCAGTACTTC. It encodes CASSTKETQYF.

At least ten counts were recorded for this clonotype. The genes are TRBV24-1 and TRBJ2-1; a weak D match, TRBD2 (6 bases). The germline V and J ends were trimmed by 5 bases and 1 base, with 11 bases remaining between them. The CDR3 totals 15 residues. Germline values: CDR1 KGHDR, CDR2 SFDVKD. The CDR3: CATSGGATSYNEQFF. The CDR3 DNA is TGTGCCACCAGTGGCGGGGCGACGTCCTACAATGAGCAGTTCTTC.

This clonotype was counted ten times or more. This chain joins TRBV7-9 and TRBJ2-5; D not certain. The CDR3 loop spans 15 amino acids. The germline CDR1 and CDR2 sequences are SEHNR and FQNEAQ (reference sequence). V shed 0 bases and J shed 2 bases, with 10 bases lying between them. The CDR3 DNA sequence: TGTGCCAGCAGCTTAGCGGTGCTCCCACAAGAGACCCAGTACTTC. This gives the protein CASSLAVLPQETQYF.

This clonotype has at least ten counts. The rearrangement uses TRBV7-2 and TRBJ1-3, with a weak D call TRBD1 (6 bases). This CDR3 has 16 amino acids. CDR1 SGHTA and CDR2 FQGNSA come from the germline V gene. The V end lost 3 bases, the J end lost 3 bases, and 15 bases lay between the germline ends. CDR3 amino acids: CASSLSPGAIGNTIYF. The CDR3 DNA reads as TGTGCCAGCAGCTTGTCCCCAGGGGCTATTGGAAACACCATATATTTT. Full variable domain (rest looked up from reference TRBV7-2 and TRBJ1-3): GAGVSQSPSNKVTEKGKDVELRCDPISGHTALYWYRQSLGQGLEFLIYFQGNSAPDKSGLPSDRFSAERTGGSVSTLTIQRTQQEDSAVYLCASSLSPGAIGNTIYFGEGSWLTVV.

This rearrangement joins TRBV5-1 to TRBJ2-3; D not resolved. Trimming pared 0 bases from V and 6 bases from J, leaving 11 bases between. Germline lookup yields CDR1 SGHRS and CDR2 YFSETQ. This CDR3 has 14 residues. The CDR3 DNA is TGCGCCAGCAGCTTGGCCGTGGTGAGGGATACGCAGTATTTT. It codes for CASSLAVVRDTQYF.